The present TCR beta chain was sequenced within a study of OX40 agonist ivuxolimab in advanced cancers. V lost 0 bases and J lost 2, with 9 bases in between. From germline, CDR1 is SGHDT and CDR2 YYEEEE. The CDR3 has 15 amino acids. TCRdb's copy holds only in-frame clones and misses some; the assay was immunoSEQ multiplex PCR. The sample lists 50,000 to 80,000 clones, roughly 81% seen once, with roughly 9.2% in the top ten. This specimen was CD4+ or CD8+ T cells sorted from blood, taken in a trial of the OX40 agonist ivuxolimab. The clonotype comes from an adult with an advanced solid tumor such as melanoma, head and neck, liver or kidney cancer. V and J are TRBV5-6 and TRBJ1-3; D is unresolved. CDR3: CASSLELAPGNTIYF. CDR3 sequence (DNA): TGTGCCAGCAGCTTGGAACTGGCTCCTGGAAACACCATATATTTT. Complete variable domain (other parts from reference TRBV5-6 and TRBJ1-3): DAGVTQSPTHLIKTRGQQVTLRCSPKSGHDTVSWYQQALGQGPQFIFQYYEEEERQRGNFPDRFSGHQFPNYSSELNVNALLLGDSALYLCASSLELAPGNTIYFGEGSWLTVV.